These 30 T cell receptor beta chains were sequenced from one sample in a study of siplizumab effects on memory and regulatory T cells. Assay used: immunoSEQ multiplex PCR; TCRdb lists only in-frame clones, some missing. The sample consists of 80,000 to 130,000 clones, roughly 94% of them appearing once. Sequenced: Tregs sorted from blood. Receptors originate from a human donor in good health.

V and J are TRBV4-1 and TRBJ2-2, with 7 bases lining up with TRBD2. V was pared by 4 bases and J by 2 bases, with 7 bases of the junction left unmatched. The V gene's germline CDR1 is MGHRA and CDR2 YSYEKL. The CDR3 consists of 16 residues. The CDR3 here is CASSLWDYTNTGELFF. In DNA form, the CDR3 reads TGCGCCAGCAGCCTATGGGACTATACCAACACCGGGGAGCTGTTTTTT.

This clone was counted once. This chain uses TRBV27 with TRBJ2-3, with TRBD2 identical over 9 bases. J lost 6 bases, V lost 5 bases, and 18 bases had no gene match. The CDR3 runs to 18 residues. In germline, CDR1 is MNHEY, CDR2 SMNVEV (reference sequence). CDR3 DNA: TGTGCCAGCAGTCCAAGGGGGGTCGGTAGCGGGAGTGTCGATACGCAGTATTTT. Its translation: CASSPRGVGSGSVDTQYF.

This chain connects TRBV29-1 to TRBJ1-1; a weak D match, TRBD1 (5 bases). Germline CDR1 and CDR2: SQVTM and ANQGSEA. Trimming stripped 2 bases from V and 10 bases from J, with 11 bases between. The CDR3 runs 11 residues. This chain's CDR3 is CSVERAGTAFF. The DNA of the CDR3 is TGCAGCGTTGAACGAGCAGGGACAGCTTTCTTT.

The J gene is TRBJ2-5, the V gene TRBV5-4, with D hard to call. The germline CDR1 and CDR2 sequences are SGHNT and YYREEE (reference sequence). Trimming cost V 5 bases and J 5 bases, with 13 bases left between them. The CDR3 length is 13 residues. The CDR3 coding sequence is TGTGCCAGCAGTAGTAGACTCAGCGAGACCCAGTACTTC. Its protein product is CASSSRLSETQYF.

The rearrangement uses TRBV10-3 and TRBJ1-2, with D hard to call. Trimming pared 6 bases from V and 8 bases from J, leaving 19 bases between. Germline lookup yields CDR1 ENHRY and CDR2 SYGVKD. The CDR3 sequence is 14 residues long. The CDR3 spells CAISRTDSMRGYTF. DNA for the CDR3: TGTGCCATCAGCCGTACGGACTCGATGAGGGGCTACACCTTC.

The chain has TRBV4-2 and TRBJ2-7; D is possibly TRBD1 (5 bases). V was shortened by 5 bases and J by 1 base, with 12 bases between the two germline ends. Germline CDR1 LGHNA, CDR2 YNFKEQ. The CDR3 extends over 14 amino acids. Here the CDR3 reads CASSKKKGSYEQYF. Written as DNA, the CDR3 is TGTGCCAGCAGCAAGAAAAAGGGGTCCTACGAGCAGTACTTC.

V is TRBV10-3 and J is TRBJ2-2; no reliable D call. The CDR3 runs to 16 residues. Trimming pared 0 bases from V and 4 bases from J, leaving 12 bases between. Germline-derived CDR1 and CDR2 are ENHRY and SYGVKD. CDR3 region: CAISESATASTGELFF. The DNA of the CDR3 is TGTGCCATCAGTGAGTCGGCGACTGCGAGCACCGGGGAGCTGTTTTTT.

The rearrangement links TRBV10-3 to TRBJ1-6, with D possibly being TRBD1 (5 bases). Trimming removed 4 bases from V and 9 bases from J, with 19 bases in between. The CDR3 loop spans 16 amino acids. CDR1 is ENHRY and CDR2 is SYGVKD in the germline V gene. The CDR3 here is CAISVRQGGEGSPLHF. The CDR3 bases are TGTGCCATCAGTGTGCGTCAGGGAGGAGAAGGTTCACCCCTCCACTTT.

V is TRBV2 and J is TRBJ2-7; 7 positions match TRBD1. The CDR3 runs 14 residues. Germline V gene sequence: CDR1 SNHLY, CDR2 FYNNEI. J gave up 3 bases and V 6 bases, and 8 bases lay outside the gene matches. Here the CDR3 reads CASRRTGISYEQYF. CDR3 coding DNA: TGTGCCAGCAGACGGACAGGTATAAGCTACGAGCAGTACTTC.

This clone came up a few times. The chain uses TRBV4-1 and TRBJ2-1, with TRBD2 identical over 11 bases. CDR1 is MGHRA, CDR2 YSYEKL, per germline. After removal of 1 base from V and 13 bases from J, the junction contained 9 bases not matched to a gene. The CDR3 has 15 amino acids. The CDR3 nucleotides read TGCGCCAGCAGCCAAGGACTAGCGGGAACAATGGCCCAGTTCTTC. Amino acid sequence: CASSQGLAGTMAQFF.

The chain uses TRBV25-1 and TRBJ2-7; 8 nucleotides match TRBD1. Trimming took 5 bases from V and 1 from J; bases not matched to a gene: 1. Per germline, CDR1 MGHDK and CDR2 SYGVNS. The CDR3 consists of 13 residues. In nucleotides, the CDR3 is TGTGCCAGCAGTCGGACAGGGTCCTACGAGCAGTACTTC. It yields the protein CASSRTGSYEQYF.

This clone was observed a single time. CDR3 protein: CASSLVRTDTQYF. The CDR3, as DNA: TGTGCCAGCAGCTTAGTTAGAACAGATACGCAGTATTTT. V is TRBV11-2 and J is TRBJ2-3; no firm D call. CDR3 length: 13 amino acids. Trimming took 1 base from V and 3 from J, leaving 5 bases between them. Per the germline V gene, CDR1 is SGHAT and CDR2 is FQNNGV. Variable domain in full (rest from reference TRBV11-2 and TRBJ2-3): EAGVAQSPRYKIIEKRQSVAFWCNPISGHATLYWYQQILGQGPKLLIQFQNNGVVDDSQLPKDRFSAERLKGVDSTLKIQPAKLEDSAVYLCASSLVRTDTQYFGPGTRLTVL.

The CDR3 coding sequence is TGTGCCAGCAGCCCACAGGGAGCGGACACTGAAGCTTTCTTT. Its protein product is CASSPQGADTEAFF. V and J are TRBV6-6 and TRBJ1-1, with D possibly matching TRBD1 (6 bases). V shed 6 bases and J shed 3 bases, with 14 bases lying between them. CDR3 length: 14 amino acids. Germline V lookup: CDR1 MNHNY, CDR2 SVGAGI (reference sequence).

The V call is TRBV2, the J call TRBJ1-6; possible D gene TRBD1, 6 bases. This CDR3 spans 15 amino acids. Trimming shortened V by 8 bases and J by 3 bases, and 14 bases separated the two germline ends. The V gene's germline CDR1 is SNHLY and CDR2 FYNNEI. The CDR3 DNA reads TGTGCCAGCCTCCCGGGGACACACTATAATTCACCCCTCCACTTT. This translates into CASLPGTHYNSPLHF.

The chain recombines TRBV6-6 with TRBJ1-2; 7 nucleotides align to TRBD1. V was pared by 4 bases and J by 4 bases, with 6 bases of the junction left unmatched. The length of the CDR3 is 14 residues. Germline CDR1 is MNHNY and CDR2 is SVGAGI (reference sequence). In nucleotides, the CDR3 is TGTGCCAGCAGTTCCGGGACAGTCCCCTATGGCTACACCTTC. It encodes CASSSGTVPYGYTF.

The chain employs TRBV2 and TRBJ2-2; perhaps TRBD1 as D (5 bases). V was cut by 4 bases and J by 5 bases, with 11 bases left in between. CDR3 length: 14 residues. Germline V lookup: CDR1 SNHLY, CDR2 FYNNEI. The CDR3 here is CASSVSGLTGELFF. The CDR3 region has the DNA TGTGCCAGCAGTGTGTCAGGGTTGACCGGGGAGCTGTTTTTT. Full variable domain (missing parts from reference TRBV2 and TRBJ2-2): EPEVTQTPSHQVTQMGQEVILRCVPISNHLYFYWYRQILGQKVEFLVSFYNNEISEKSEIFDDQFSVERPDGSNFTLKIRSTKLEDSAMYFCASSVSGLTGELFFGEGSRLTVL.

DNA of the CDR3: TGTGCCATCAGTGCGGACAGGGTTGAGCAGTACTTC. It encodes CAISADRVEQYF. This rearrangement joins TRBV10-3 to TRBJ2-7, with 8 bases identical to TRBD1. This CDR3 spans 12 amino acids. V lost 4 bases, J lost 7 bases, and 3 bases stayed unmatched. CDR1 is ENHRY and CDR2 is SYGVKD in the germline V gene.

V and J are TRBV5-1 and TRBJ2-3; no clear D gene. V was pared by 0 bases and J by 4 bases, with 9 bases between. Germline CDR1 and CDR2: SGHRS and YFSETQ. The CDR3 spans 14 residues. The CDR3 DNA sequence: TGCGCCAGCAGCTTGGGGCTCCCTGCAGATACGCAGTATTTT. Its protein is CASSLGLPADTQYF.

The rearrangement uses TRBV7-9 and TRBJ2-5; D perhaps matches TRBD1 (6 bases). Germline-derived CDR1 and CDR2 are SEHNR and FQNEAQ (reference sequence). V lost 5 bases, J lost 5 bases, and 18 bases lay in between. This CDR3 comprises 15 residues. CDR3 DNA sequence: TGTGCCAGCAGCCCTGGGGCAGGGGCTCGGGAGACCCAGTACTTC. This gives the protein CASSPGAGARETQYF.

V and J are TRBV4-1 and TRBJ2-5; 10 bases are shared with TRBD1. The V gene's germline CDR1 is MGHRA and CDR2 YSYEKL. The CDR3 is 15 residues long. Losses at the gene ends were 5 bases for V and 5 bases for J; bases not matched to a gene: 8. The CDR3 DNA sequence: TGCGCCAGCAGCTATGGGGACAGGGGTGAGGAGACCCAGTACTTC. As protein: CASSYGDRGEETQYF.

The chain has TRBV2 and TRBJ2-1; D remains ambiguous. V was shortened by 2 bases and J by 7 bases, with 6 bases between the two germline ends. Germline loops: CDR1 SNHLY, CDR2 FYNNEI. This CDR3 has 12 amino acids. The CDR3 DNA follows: TGTGCCAGCAGTGAATCGGAGAATGAGCAGTTCTTC. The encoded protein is CASSESENEQFF.

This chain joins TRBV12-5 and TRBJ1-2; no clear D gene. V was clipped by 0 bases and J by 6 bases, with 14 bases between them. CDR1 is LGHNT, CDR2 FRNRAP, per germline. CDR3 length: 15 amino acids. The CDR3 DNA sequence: TGTGCTAGTGGTTTGGTACCCCCCACCCACCATGGCTACACCTTC. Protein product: CASGLVPPTHHGYTF.

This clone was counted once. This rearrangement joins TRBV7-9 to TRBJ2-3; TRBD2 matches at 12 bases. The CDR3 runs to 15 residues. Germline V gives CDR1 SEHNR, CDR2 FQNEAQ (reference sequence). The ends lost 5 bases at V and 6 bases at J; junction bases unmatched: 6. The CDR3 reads CASSLGLAGTDTQYF. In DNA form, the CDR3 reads TGTGCCAGCAGCCTAGGACTAGCGGGAACCGATACGCAGTATTTT.

Here the CDR3 DNA reads TGTGCCAGCAGCTTAGGTTGGGGGGATTCCTACAATGAGCAGTTCTTC. This codes for CASSLGWGDSYNEQFF. This rearrangement joins TRBV11-3 to TRBJ2-1; tentative D call: TRBD2 (6 bases). This CDR3 is 16 amino acids long. The germline CDR1 and CDR2 sequences are SGHNT and YENEEA. Trimming cost V 1 base and J 1 base, with 11 bases left between them.

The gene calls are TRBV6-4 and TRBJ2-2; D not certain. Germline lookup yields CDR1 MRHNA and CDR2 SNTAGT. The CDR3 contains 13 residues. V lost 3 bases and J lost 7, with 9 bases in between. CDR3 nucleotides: TGTGCCAGCAGTGATCCTGTAGGCGGGGAGCTGTTTTTT. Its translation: CASSDPVGGELFF.

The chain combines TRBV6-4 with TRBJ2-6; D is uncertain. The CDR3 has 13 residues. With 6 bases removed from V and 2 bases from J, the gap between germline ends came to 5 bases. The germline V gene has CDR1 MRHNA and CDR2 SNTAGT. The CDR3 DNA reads TGTGCCAGCAGGGAACCTGGGGCCAACGTCCTGACTTTC. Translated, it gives CASREPGANVLTF.

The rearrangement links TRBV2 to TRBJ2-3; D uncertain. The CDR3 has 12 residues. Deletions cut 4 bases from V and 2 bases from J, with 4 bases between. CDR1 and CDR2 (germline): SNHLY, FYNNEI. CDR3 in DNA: TGTGCCAGCAGTGGAAACACAGATACGCAGTATTTT. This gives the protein CASSGNTDTQYF.

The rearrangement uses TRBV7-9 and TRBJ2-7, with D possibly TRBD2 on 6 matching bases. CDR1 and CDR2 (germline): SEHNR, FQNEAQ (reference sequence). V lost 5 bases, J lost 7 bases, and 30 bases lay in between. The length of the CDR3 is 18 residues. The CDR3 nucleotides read TGTGCCAGCAGCGCGTCCGCGCTCGGGCGGGACCCTTTTAGGGAGCAGTACTTC. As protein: CASSASALGRDPFREQYF.

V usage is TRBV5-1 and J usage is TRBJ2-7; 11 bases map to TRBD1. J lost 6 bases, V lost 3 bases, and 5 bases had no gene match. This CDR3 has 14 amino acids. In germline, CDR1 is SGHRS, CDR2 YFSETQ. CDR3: CASSSGTGGSEQYF. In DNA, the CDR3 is TGCGCCAGCAGCTCCGGGACAGGGGGTTCCGAGCAGTACTTC.

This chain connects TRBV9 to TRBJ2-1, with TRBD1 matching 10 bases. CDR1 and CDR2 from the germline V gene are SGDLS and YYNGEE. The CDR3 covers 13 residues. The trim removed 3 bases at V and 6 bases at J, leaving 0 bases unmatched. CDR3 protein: CASSGTGGNEQFF. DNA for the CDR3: TGTGCCAGCAGCGGGACAGGGGGCAATGAGCAGTTCTTC. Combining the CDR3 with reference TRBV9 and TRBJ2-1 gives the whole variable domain DSGVTQTPKHLITATGQRVTLRCSPRSGDLSVYWYQQSLDQGLQFLIQYYNGEERAKGNILERFSAQQFPDLHSELNLSSLELGDSALYFCASSGTGGNEQFFGPGTRLTVL.